A single sample is the source of the 2 T cell receptor beta chains below, sequenced in a study of cytomegalovirus exposure and HLA in healthy donors. The PCR made use of 60 Vbeta and 13 Jbeta primers. Measured with immunoSEQ multiplex PCR; TCRdb has only the in-frame clones, and not every one. Among 150,000 to 200,000 clones listed, 70% to 80% were seen once. Sequences were obtained from PBMCs. The receptors derive from a man in his late teens or twenties in good health and CMV-seropositive.

Turning to this clone: At one boundary the junction diverges from the germline segment, which might be a read error. The chain combines TRBV7-9 with TRBJ2-1; 7 bases map to TRBD1. CDR1 and CDR2 from the germline V gene are SEHNR and FQNEAQ (reference sequence). There are 15 residues in the CDR3. The CDR3 DNA sequence: TGTTCCAGCAGCTCTGGACAGGTCCCCTACAATGAGCAGTTCTTC. This sequence encodes CSSSSGQVPYNEQFF.

The chain carries TRBV7-9 and TRBJ2-3; a possible D gene is TRBD1 (6 bases). Trimming took off 4 bases at V and 2 bases at J, with 16 bases between the two ends. Germline CDR1 and CDR2: SEHNR and FQNEAQ (reference sequence). This CDR3 spans 16 amino acids. In nucleotides, the CDR3 is TGTGCCAGCAGCTCCCCCAGGGGTCTAAACACAGATACGCAGTATTTT. This codes for CASSSPRGLNTDTQYF.